The entry below gives a single T cell receptor beta chain sequence along with its context. Its antigen is currently unknown. The sample belongs to a study of cytomegalovirus exposure and HLA in healthy donors. Study outcomes and limitations: Clonal expansion, a later analysis showed, was greater in HLA-associated TCR beta chains than in equally common others.

PCR primers comprised 60 Vbeta and 13 Jbeta primers. TCRdb keeps only in-frame clones here, not all; method: immunoSEQ multiplex PCR. This sample has hundreds of thousands of clones, with about 80% found just once. Looked up from germline, CDR1 is ENHRY and CDR2 is SYGVKD. The CDR3 consists of 18 residues. Unmatched junction bases numbered 11, after V lost 4 bases and J lost 0 bases. This clonotype was obtained from a man between 18 and 29 years old in good health and CMV-seronegative. Sequencing used PBMCs. The V gene is TRBV10-3, the J gene TRBJ2-2; TRBD1 matches 7 bases. The CDR3 bases are TGTGCCATCAGTGGCTTGCTTGGGCAGGGGGCGAACACCGGGGAGCTGTTTTTT. Translation: CAISGLLGQGANTGELFF.